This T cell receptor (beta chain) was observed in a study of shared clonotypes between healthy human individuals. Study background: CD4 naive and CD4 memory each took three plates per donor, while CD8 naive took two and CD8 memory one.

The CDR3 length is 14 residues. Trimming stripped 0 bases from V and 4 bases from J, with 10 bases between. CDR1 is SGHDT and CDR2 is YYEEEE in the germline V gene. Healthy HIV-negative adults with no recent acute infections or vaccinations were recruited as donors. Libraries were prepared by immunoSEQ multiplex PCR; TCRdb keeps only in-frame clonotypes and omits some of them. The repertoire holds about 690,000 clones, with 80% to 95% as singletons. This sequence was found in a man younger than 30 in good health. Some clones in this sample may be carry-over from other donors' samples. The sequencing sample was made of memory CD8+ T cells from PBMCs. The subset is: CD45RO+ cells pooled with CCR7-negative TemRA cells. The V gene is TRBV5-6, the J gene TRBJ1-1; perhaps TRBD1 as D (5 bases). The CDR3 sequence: CASSLVRGSTEAFF. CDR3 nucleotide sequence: TGTGCCAGCAGCTTGGTACGGGGGAGCACTGAAGCTTTCTTT.